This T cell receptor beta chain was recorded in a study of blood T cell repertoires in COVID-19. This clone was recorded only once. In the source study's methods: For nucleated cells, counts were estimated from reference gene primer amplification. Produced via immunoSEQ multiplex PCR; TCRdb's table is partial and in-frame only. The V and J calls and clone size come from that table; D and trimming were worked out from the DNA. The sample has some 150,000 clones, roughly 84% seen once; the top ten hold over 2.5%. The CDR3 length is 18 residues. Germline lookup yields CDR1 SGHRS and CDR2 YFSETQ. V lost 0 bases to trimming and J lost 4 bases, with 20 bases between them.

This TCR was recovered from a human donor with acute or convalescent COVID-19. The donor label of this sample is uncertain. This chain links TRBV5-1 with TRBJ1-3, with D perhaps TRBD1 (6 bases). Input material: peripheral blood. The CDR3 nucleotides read TGCGCCAGCAGCTTGGGGGCCCTCACAGGGCTCGCGGGAAACACCATATATTTT. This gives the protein CASSLGALTGLAGNTIYF. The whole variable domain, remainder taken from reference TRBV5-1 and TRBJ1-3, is KAGVTQTPRYLIKTRGQQVTLSCSPISGHRSVSWYQQTPGQGLQFLFEYFSETQRNKGNFPGRFSGRQFSNSRSEMNVSTLELGDSALYLCASSLGALTGLAGNTIYFGEGSWLTVV.